This T cell receptor (beta chain) is from a study of blood T cell repertoires in COVID-19. Study-wide background: Specimens from acute and convalescent COVID-19 originated in the United States, Italy and Spain.

While infection was still active, Seattle patients were enrolled and then followed longitudinally. As handled by the study authors: Cell counts per sample came from amplifying reference gene primers. Clones were read by immunoSEQ multiplex PCR, and TCRdb kept only the in-frame ones, dropping some. V and J calls and clone size follow that table, whereas D and trimming were derived from the DNA. The sample lists roughly 180,000 clones; roughly 81% were seen once. CDR3 size: 16 residues. From germline, CDR1 is SGHNT and CDR2 YYREEE (reference sequence). Trimming took 3 bases from V and 4 from J; bases not matched to a gene: 9.

The gene calls are TRBV5-4 and TRBJ1-2; 10 bases align to TRBD1. Sequences were obtained from peripheral blood. This TCR was sampled from a woman older than 75 with COVID-19, enrolled during active disease. In nucleotides, the CDR3 is TGTGCCAGCAGCTATTTCCGGGACAGGGGTAGCTATGGCTACACCTTC. The encoded protein is CASSYFRDRGSYGYTF.